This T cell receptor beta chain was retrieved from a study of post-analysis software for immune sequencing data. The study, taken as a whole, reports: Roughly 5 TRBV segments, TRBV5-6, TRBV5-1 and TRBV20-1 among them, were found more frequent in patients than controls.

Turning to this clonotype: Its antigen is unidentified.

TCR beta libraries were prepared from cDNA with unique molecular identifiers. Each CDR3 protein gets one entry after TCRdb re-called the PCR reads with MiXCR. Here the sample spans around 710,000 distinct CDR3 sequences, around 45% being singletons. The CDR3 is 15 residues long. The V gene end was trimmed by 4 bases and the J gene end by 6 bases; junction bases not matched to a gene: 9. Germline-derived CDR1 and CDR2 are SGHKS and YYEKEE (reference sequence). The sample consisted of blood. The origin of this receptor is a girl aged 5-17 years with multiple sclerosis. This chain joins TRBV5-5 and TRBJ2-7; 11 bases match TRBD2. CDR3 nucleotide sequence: TGTGCCAGCAGCCTTCGACTAGCGGGGCCATCCGAGCAGTACTTC. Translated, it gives CASSLRLAGPSEQYF. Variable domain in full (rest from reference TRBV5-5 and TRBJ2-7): DAGVTQSPTHLIKTRGQQVTLRCSPISGHKSVSWYQQVLGQGPQFIFQYYEKEERGRGNFPDRFSARQFPNYSSELNVNALLLGDSALYLCASSLRLAGPSEQYFGPGTRLTVT.